This T cell receptor (beta chain) was identified in a study of cytomegalovirus exposure and HLA in healthy donors. Study conclusions and caveats: In an earlier analysis, productive rearrangement rates for most beta V segments clustered near 90% or 30%.

J lost 9 bases, V lost 2 bases, and 9 bases had no gene match. This CDR3 spans 15 amino acids. In germline, CDR1 is MDHEN, CDR2 SYDVKM. This PCR relied on a set of 60 Vbeta primers and 13 Jbeta primers. Sequencing used immunoSEQ multiplex PCR; TCRdb keeps in-frame clones, though not all of them. The table includes around 200,000 clones, around 76% detected once. On this clone: Its antigen is unknown.

The receptor's source is a man aged 30 to 45 in good health and CMV-seronegative. The chain combines TRBV28 with TRBJ2-1; 8 bases fit TRBD1. Sample: PBMCs. CDR3 sequence: CASSLLGQGNVEQFF. The DNA of the CDR3 is TGTGCCAGCAGTTTACTTGGACAGGGTAACGTTGAGCAGTTCTTC.